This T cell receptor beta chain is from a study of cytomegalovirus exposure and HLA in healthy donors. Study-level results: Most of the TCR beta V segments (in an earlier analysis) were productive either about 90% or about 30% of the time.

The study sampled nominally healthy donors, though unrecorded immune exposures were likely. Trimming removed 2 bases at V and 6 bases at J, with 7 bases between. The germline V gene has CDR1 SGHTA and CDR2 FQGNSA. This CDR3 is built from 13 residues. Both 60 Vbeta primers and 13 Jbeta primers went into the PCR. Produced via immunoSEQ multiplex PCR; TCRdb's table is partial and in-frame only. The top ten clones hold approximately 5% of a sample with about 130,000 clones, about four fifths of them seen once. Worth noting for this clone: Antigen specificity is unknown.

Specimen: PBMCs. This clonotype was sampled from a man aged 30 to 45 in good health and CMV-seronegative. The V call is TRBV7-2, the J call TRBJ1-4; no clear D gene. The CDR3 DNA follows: TGTGCCAGCAGCTTAATACAGCATGAAAAACTGTTTTTT. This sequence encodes CASSLIQHEKLFF.